Listed below are T cell receptor beta chains from one sample, sequenced in a study of human T cells and chemical hapten exposure. TCRdb independently ran MiXCR on the RACE reads; one entry per CDR3 protein. The sample lists some 360,000 distinct CDR3 sequences; 4% to 6% were seen once. The sequencing here drew on whole blood, taken in connection with sensitization to the hapten diphenylcyclopropenone (DPC). These receptors all stem from a woman aged 50 to 60 with alopecia areata. Some clones in this sample may be carry-over from other donors' samples. CDR3s include the opening cysteine and the closing phenylalanine or tryptophan. Each record gives: CDR3 protein, CDR3 DNA, clone size, J gene, V gene, D gene. A D gene is named only where the DNA matches it firmly. Not all rows give a size; the values are once, few, many and, for expanded clones, a class.

CDR3: CASSSGQSSNQPQHF
DNA: TGTGCCAGCTCATCCGGACAGAGCAGCAATCAGCCCCAGCATTTT
size: -
J: TRBJ1-5
V: TRBV18
D: -

CDR3: CASRRDGGTGANVLTF
DNA: TGTGCCAGCCGTCGGGACGGCGGGACTGGGGCCAACGTCCTGACTTTC
size: many
J: TRBJ2-6
V: TRBV2
D: -

CDR3: CASSERVRGLEGYTF
DNA: TGTGCCAGCAGTGAAAGGGTACGGGGATTAGAGGGCTACACCTTC
size: few
J: TRBJ1-2
V: TRBV25-1
D: -

CDR3: CASSSGQQKAFF
DNA: TGCGCCAGCAGCTCCGGACAGCAAAAAGCTTTCTTT
size: many
J: TRBJ1-1
V: TRBV5-1
D: -

CDR3: CSASSPDTQYF
DNA: TGCAGTGCTAGTTCCCCAGATACGCAGTATTTT
size: many
J: TRBJ2-3
V: TRBV20-1
D: -

CDR3: CASTLGGEGHQPQHF
DNA: TGTGCCAGCACTCTGGGCGGGGAGGGGCATCAGCCCCAGCATTTT
size: many
J: TRBJ1-5
V: TRBV12-3/TRBV12-4
D: -

CDR3: CSARDAGPRDTGELFF
DNA: TGCAGTGCTAGGGACGCCGGGCCCAGGGACACCGGGGAGCTGTTTTTT
size: -
J: TRBJ2-2
V: TRBV20-1
D: -

CDR3: CSATGGETQYF
DNA: TGCAGCGCTACGGGGGGAGAGACCCAGTACTTC
size: few
J: TRBJ2-5
V: TRBV29-1
D: TRBD2

CDR3: CASKETGMDEKLFF
DNA: TGTGCCAGCAAGGAGACAGGGATGGATGAAAAACTGTTTTTT
size: -
J: TRBJ1-4
V: TRBV2
D: TRBD1

CDR3: CASSREEGFSGNTIYF
DNA: TGTGCCAGCAGCAGGGAGGAAGGTTTCTCTGGAAACACCATATATTTT
size: few
J: TRBJ1-3
V: TRBV7-8
D: -

CDR3: CASKEIETAFF
DNA: TGTGCCAGCAAGGAGATTGAGACGGCTTTCTTT
size: -
J: TRBJ1-1
V: TRBV2
D: -

CDR3: CASSLERRVSNTGELFF
DNA: TGTGCCAGCAGCTTAGAAAGGCGAGTCTCGAACACCGGGGAGCTGTTTTTT
size: -
J: TRBJ2-2
V: TRBV7-9
D: -

CDR3: CASSFSGAEQFF
DNA: TGTGCCAGCAGCTTCTCAGGGGCTGAGCAGTTCTTC
size: many
J: TRBJ2-1
V: TRBV5-6
D: -

CDR3: CSARLGPFPYEQYF
DNA: TGCAGTGCTAGACTGGGTCCCTTCCCCTACGAGCAGTACTTC
size: many
J: TRBJ2-7
V: TRBV20-1
D: -

CDR3: CASSYSRRPGELFF
DNA: TGTGCCAGCAGTTACTCGCGCCGTCCCGGGGAGCTGTTTTTT
size: -
J: TRBJ2-2
V: TRBV6-5
D: -

CDR3: CASSSITGNTQYF
DNA: TGTGCCAGCAGCTCCATTACCGGGAATACGCAGTATTTT
size: -
J: TRBJ2-3
V: TRBV7-9
D: -

CDR3: CASSWEPNTEAFF
DNA: TGTGCCAGCAGCTGGGAGCCGAACACTGAAGCTTTCTTT
size: few
J: TRBJ1-1
V: TRBV5-4
D: -

CDR3: CAITGETSDSYEQYF
DNA: TGTGCCATCACAGGAGAGACTAGCGACTCCTACGAGCAGTACTTC
size: few
J: TRBJ2-7
V: TRBV10-3
D: TRBD2

CDR3: CASSSAGAVGYTF
DNA: TGTGCCAGCAGTTCGGCGGGGGCTGTAGGCTACACCTTC
size: -
J: TRBJ1-2
V: TRBV27
D: -

CDR3: CASSLRTSGDTQYF
DNA: TGTGCCAGCAGCTTACGAACTAGCGGAGATACGCAGTATTTT
size: many
J: TRBJ2-3
V: TRBV11-2
D: TRBD2

CDR3: CSASRDGYTF
DNA: TGCAGTGCTTCCCGGGATGGCTACACCTTC
size: many
J: TRBJ1-2
V: TRBV20-1
D: -

CDR3: CASSLATTGGGTDTQYF
DNA: TGCGCCAGCAGCTTGGCCACCACCGGTGGGGGCACAGATACGCAGTATTTT
size: -
J: TRBJ2-3
V: TRBV5-1
D: -

CDR3: CASSLRTGTNTEAFF
DNA: TGTGCCAGCAGTTTACGGACAGGAACGAACACTGAAGCTTTCTTT
size: many
J: TRBJ1-1
V: TRBV12-3/TRBV12-4
D: TRBD1